One and the same sample provided the 14 T cell receptor beta chains below, sequenced in a study of blood T cell repertoires in COVID-19 (dated by TCRdb to between 2020 and 2021). The method was the immunoSEQ multiplex PCR assay. Sourced from immuneACCESS, this table was stored by TCRdb with only in-frame sequences that have V and J called. A share of the clones is absent; for the studies checked, an unresolved V gene accounts for under half, and the remainder has no known explanation. For this sample the table gives about 42,000 clones, of which more than 80% were detected only once. About 10% of the sample rests with the top ten. The material sequenced was peripheral blood. These receptors all stem from a young man with active or convalescent COVID-19.

The rearrangement joins TRBV12-2 to TRBJ1-1. TRBV12-2 corresponds to a pseudogene. The CDR3 sequence is 16 residues long. CDR3 in DNA: TGTGCAAGTCCCCTAGAGGAGGCCTTAATCATCACTGAAGCTTTCTTT. It codes for CASPLEEALIITEAFF.

This chain uses TRBV27 with TRBJ1-5; D gene ambiguous. V lost 8 bases, J lost 0 bases, and 11 bases lay in between. CDR3 length: 14 amino acids. In germline, CDR1 is MNHEY, CDR2 SMNVEV (reference sequence). The CDR3 bases are TGTGCCAGCTCCCAACTCTTTAGCAATCAGCCCCAGCATTTT. The encoded protein is CASSQLFSNQPQHF.

The V gene is TRBV27, the J gene TRBJ1-3, with D uncertain. In germline, CDR1 is MNHEY, CDR2 SMNVEV (reference sequence). V lost 3 bases and J 2 bases, leaving 5 bases between the germline ends. The CDR3 covers 13 residues. This chain's CDR3 is CASSLYPGNTIYF. The CDR3 DNA follows: TGTGCCAGCAGTTTGTATCCTGGAAACACCATATATTTT.

Worth noting for this clone: The same CDR3 also results from other DNA sequences found in this sample. V gene TRBV6-5 combines with J gene TRBJ1-2; possibly TRBD1 for D (5 bases). The germline CDR1 and CDR2 sequences are MNHEY and SVGAGI. This CDR3 spans 14 amino acids. V lost 2 bases, J lost 4 bases, and 11 bases lay in between. The CDR3 coding sequence is TGTGCCAGCAGTTACGCAGGGTCCGCCTATGGCTACACCTTC. This translates into CASSYAGSAYGYTF.

Of note for this clone: The sample contains more than one DNA sequence encoding this CDR3. The chain couples TRBV18 to TRBJ2-5; possible D gene TRBD2, 5 bases. CDR1 is KGHSH, CDR2 LQKENI, per germline. Trimming took 0 bases from V and 3 from J, leaving 5 bases between them. CDR3 length: 13 amino acids. In DNA form, the CDR3 reads TGTGCCAGCTCACCACCCGGGGAAGAGACCCAGTACTTC. It yields the protein CASSPPGEETQYF.

V and J are TRBV11-2 and TRBJ2-1, with 7 bases matching TRBD1. The V gene's germline CDR1 is SGHAT and CDR2 FQNNGV. V shed 2 bases and J 8 bases; nucleotides not matched to a gene: 3. The CDR3 runs to 13 residues. The CDR3 reads CASSLYRGYEQFF. In DNA form, the CDR3 reads TGTGCCAGCAGCTTATACAGGGGCTATGAGCAGTTCTTC.

The rearrangement links TRBV6-5 to TRBJ1-1; D is undetermined. The germline V gene encodes CDR1 MNHEY and CDR2 SVGAGI. There are 13 residues in the CDR3. V lost 6 bases to trimming and J lost 11 bases, with 19 bases between them. In DNA, the CDR3 is TGTGCCAGCAGCCCCGCTGGGCAGGAACGGGCTTTCTTT. Translated, it gives CASSPAGQERAFF.

This clone was observed once. V usage is TRBV14 and J usage is TRBJ2-2; D not certain. The V and J ends lost 1 base and 6 bases respectively, with 9 bases between them. CDR3 length equals 14 residues. The germline V gene encodes CDR1 SGHDN and CDR2 FVKESK. CDR3 loop: CASSQVGFPGELFF. The CDR3 coding sequence is TGTGCCAGCAGCCAAGTCGGGTTCCCCGGGGAGCTGTTTTTT.

The V gene is TRBV14, the J gene TRBJ1-1; no reliable D call. Germline loops: CDR1 SGHDN, CDR2 FVKESK. With 2 bases removed from V and 0 bases from J, the gap between germline ends came to 4 bases. The CDR3 has 13 residues. CDR3 sequence reads: CASSQFVNTEAFF. CDR3 coding DNA: TGTGCCAGCAGCCAATTCGTGAACACTGAAGCTTTCTTT.

This sequence joins TRBV11-3 and TRBJ2-1; 12 bases line up with TRBD2. The germline V gene encodes CDR1 SGHNT and CDR2 YENEEA. With V trimmed by 3 bases and J by 9 bases, 12 bases remained unmatched. The CDR3 extends over 17 amino acids. CDR3 DNA sequence: TGTGCCAGCAGCTTTTCCCTGACTAGCGGGAGATCGGGTGAGCAGTTCTTC. Residues: CASSFSLTSGRSGEQFF.

The chain is built from TRBV14 and TRBJ1-2; 7 positions match TRBD1. J gave up 5 bases and V 5 bases, and 11 bases lay outside the gene matches. Germline loops: CDR1 SGHDN, CDR2 FVKESK. The CDR3 is made up of 15 amino acids. The CDR3 protein is CASSDRDSAHYGYTF. The DNA for the CDR3 is TGTGCCAGCAGCGACCGGGACAGTGCCCATTATGGCTACACCTTC.

The chain employs TRBV19 and TRBJ1-5; TRBD1 agrees at 8 bases. Germline lookup yields CDR1 LNHDA and CDR2 SQIVND (reference sequence). The J segment lost 5 bases and the V segment lost 1 base, leaving 4 bases of the junction unmatched. The CDR3 length is 15 residues. This CDR3 is CASSIGTGIHQPQHF. The CDR3 DNA reads TGTGCCAGTAGTATAGGGACAGGGATCCATCAGCCCCAGCATTTT.

In DNA, the CDR3 is TGTGCCAGCAGTGAAAAGGGACAGGGGACAGGTGGCTACACCTTC. This translates into CASSEKGQGTGGYTF. J is TRBJ1-2 and V is TRBV2; 10 bases match TRBD1. Germline loops: CDR1 SNHLY, CDR2 FYNNEI. This CDR3 has 15 amino acids. V shed 2 bases and J 7 bases; nucleotides not matched to a gene: 7.

The J gene is TRBJ1-1, the V gene TRBV5-1, with D perhaps matching TRBD1 (5 bases). Looked up from germline, CDR1 is SGHRS and CDR2 is YFSETQ. The V and J ends lost 5 bases and 1 base respectively, with 12 bases between them. The CDR3 covers 14 residues. The CDR3 DNA sequence: TGCGCCAGCAGACCAGGTACAGGGAACACTGAAGCTTTCTTT. Translation gives CASRPGTGNTEAFF. Combining the CDR3 with reference TRBV5-1 and TRBJ1-1 gives the whole variable domain KAGVTQTPRYLIKTRGQQVTLSCSPISGHRSVSWYQQTPGQGLQFLFEYFSETQRNKGNFPGRFSGRQFSNSRSEMNVSTLELGDSALYLCASRPGTGNTEAFFGQGTRLTVV.